This record looks at one TCR beta chain sequence and its context. What it binds is unknown. TCRdb re-derived calls from the reads in MiXCR, one entry per CDR3 protein. This sample has approximately 770,000 distinct CDR3 sequences, with about 29% found just once. This specimen comes from a study of T cell repertoires in cytomegalovirus infection. In the study overall: Peptides in the study included HLA-C-restricted and HLA-B-restricted CMV epitopes. Both a matching HLA type and CMV infection were indicated by public TCR beta signatures.

This CDR3 spans 20 amino acids. Germline CDR1 is DFQATT and CDR2 is SNEGSKA (reference sequence). Trimming removed 4 bases from V and 9 bases from J; junction bases left unmatched: 30. Study outcomes and limitations: Cumulative public TCR beta family frequency identified CMV carriers with the relevant HLA. HLA-C-restricted CMV-specific TCR beta clonotypes prevailed in the ex vivo response.

Sequencing was performed on cultured CD8+ T cells from PBMCs, taken from culture after CMV antigen stimulation. The V call is TRBV20-1, the J call TRBJ2-1; 7 nucleotides match TRBD2. This receptor was obtained from a human donor in good health (CMV status not recorded). Some clones in this sample may be carry-over from other donors' samples. The CDR3 reads CSAKPQIRVAPLERDREQFF. The CDR3 nucleotides read TGCAGTGCTAAACCCCAAATCAGGGTCGCTCCACTGGAGCGGGATCGTGAGCAGTTCTTC.